One and the same sample provided the 18 T cell receptor beta chains below, sequenced in a study of blood T cell repertoires in COVID-19. Profiling relied on immunoSEQ multiplex PCR, and the TCRdb table lists in-frame clones only, not all of them. Among around 110,000 clones listed, about nine tenths were seen once. The specimen was peripheral blood. All receptors come from a man in his forties with acute or convalescent COVID-19.

The chain joins TRBV30 to TRBJ1-5; tentative D call: TRBD1 (5 bases). The CDR3 runs to 15 residues. With 1 base removed from V and 4 bases from J, the gap between germline ends came to 14 bases. Germline V gene data show CDR1 as GTSNPN and CDR2 as SVGIG (reference sequence). Here the CDR3 DNA reads TGTGCCTGGAGTGCACGGGGGGGTTGGAATCAGCCCCAGCATTTT. Protein sequence: CAWSARGGWNQPQHF.

The table lists this clone with a few counts. The CDR3 is CASSRDRGTGELFF. The CDR3 DNA reads TGTGCCAGCAGCCGGGACAGGGGGACCGGGGAGCTGTTTTTT. The chain links TRBV5-6 to TRBJ2-2, with 11 bases that match TRBD1. V was clipped by 4 bases and J by 5 bases; unmatched bases: 1. Looked up from germline, CDR1 is SGHDT and CDR2 is YYEEEE. The CDR3 runs to 14 residues.

This chain joins TRBV7-2 and TRBJ2-5; possibly TRBD2 for D (5 bases). V lost 0 bases, J lost 5 bases, and 10 bases lay in between. CDR1 and CDR2 from the germline V gene are SGHTA and FQGNSA. The CDR3 is made up of 14 amino acids. The CDR3 DNA reads as TGTGCCAGCAGCTTAGCACGGGGTGGGGAGACCCAGTACTTC. This sequence encodes CASSLARGGETQYF.

This chain links TRBV14 with TRBJ1-2; D not certain. V dropped 1 base and J dropped 6 bases, with 9 bases sitting between them. Per germline, CDR1 SGHDN and CDR2 FVKESK. The CDR3 has 13 residues. The CDR3 bases are TGTGCCAGCAGCCAAGCGCGAGGGAATGGCTACACCTTC. This sequence encodes CASSQARGNGYTF.

The J gene is TRBJ1-2, the V gene TRBV5-8, with 9 positions matching TRBD1. V was clipped by 5 bases and J by 6 bases; unmatched bases: 8. CDR3 length equals 14 residues. Germline values: CDR1 SGHTS, CDR2 YDEGEE. CDR3: CASSSGTGYNGYTF. The CDR3 DNA sequence: TGTGCCAGCAGTTCCGGGACAGGGTATAATGGCTACACCTTC.

CDR3 coding DNA: TGTGCCAGCAGCCCCGGGACAACTGGGTATGGCTACACCTTC. This sequence encodes CASSPGTTGYGYTF. This chain connects TRBV7-9 to TRBJ1-2; D possibly corresponds to TRBD1 (6 bases). The CDR3 has 14 residues. Trimming shortened V by 5 bases and J by 5 bases, and 15 bases separated the two germline ends. Germline loops: CDR1 SEHNR, CDR2 FQNEAQ (reference sequence). Filled out from reference TRBV7-9 and TRBJ1-2, the complete variable domain reads DTGVSQNPRHKITKRGQNVTFRCDPISEHNRLYWYRQTLGQGPEFLTYFQNEAQLEKSRLLSDRFSAERPKGSFSTLEIQRTEQGDSAMYLCASSPGTTGYGYTFGSGTRLTVV.

The chain links TRBV10-3 to TRBJ2-2, with a weak D call TRBD2 (6 bases). Trimming cost V 2 bases and J 4 bases, with 14 bases left between them. The CDR3 runs to 16 residues. Germline-derived CDR1 and CDR2 are ENHRY and SYGVKD. The CDR3 spells CAISEPWRDITGELFF. As DNA, the CDR3 is TGTGCCATCAGTGAGCCCTGGCGGGATATCACCGGGGAGCTGTTTTTT.

This clone was observed a few times. The chain joins TRBV20-1 to TRBJ2-1; D may be TRBD1 (5 bases). Trimming cost V 5 bases and J 10 bases, with 12 bases left between them. CDR3 length equals 11 residues. Germline V lookup: CDR1 DFQATT, CDR2 SNEGSKA (reference sequence). The CDR3 reads CSASDNWEQFF. The CDR3 DNA follows: TGCAGTGCTTCGGACAACTGGGAGCAGTTCTTC.

The chain couples TRBV24-1 to TRBJ2-5; D may be TRBD2 (7 bases). CDR3 size: 17 residues. CDR1 is KGHDR, CDR2 SFDVKD, per germline. V gave up 3 bases and J gave up 4 bases, with 20 bases separating them. CDR3 loop: CATSDPRGGGLGETQYF. CDR3 bases: TGTGCCACCAGTGATCCTCGAGGGGGGGGGCTTGGAGAGACCCAGTACTTC.

Here the CDR3 DNA reads TGTGCCAGCAGAAAAAGTGACCAGGCTTCGTACAATGAGCAGTTCTTC. It is translated as CASRKSDQASYNEQFF. The chain joins TRBV2 to TRBJ2-1, with no clear D. This CDR3 contains 16 residues. Between the trimmed V and J ends, which lost 6 bases and 4 bases, there was a span of 19 bases. In germline, CDR1 is SNHLY, CDR2 FYNNEI.

This clone has a single count. This rearrangement joins TRBV18 to TRBJ2-7; 9 positions agree with TRBD2. Per the germline V gene, CDR1 is KGHSH and CDR2 is LQKENI. V lost 3 bases, J lost 5 bases, and 8 bases stayed unmatched. The CDR3 is made up of 15 amino acids. The DNA of the CDR3 is TGTGCCAGCTCACCGGCTAGCGGGATGGGCCACGAGCAGTACTTC. Translating gives CASSPASGMGHEQYF.

The chain is built from TRBV27 and TRBJ1-5; 8 nucleotides line up with TRBD1. Germline CDR1 is MNHEY and CDR2 is SMNVEV (reference sequence). The CDR3 contains 15 residues. V lost 3 bases to trimming and J lost 5 bases; unmatched junction nucleotides: 6. The CDR3 DNA is TGTGCCAGCAGTTTGTCAGGGGGCGTCCATCAGCCCCAGCATTTT. Its translation is CASSLSGGVHQPQHF.

This clone showed up just once. J is TRBJ2-1 and V is TRBV2; 8 bases line up with TRBD2. The CDR3 has 17 amino acids. With 6 bases clipped from V and 5 bases from J, the junction kept 15 bases outside the gene matches. Germline V gene lookup returns CDR1 SNHLY and CDR2 FYNNEI. Here the CDR3 reads CASSVAGGMKPNNEQFF. CDR3 DNA sequence: TGTGCCAGCAGCGTGGCGGGGGGAATGAAGCCTAACAATGAGCAGTTCTTC.

The CDR3, as DNA: TGTGCCAGCAGCCAAAACAGGGGGGACACTGAAGCTTTCTTT. Amino acid sequence: CASSQNRGDTEAFF. The chain recombines TRBV3-1 (or the pseudogene TRBV3-2) with TRBJ1-1; 8 bases line up with TRBD1. This CDR3 spans 14 amino acids. Germline CDR1 and CDR2: LGHDT and YNNKEL (reference sequence). The junction had 2 bases not matched to a gene; V was cut back by 2 bases and J by 3 bases.

The J gene is TRBJ2-2, the V gene TRBV29-1, with TRBD2 identical over 13 bases. Germline V gene sequence: CDR1 SQVTM, CDR2 ANQGSEA. The CDR3 contains 15 residues. With V trimmed by 4 bases and J by 4 bases, 3 bases remained unmatched. CDR3 sequence reads: CSVAWTSGGTGELFF. CDR3 nucleotide sequence: TGCAGCGTTGCATGGACTAGCGGGGGCACCGGGGAGCTGTTTTTT.

This chain connects TRBV11-3 to TRBJ1-3; D possibly corresponds to TRBD1 (6 bases). The CDR3 consists of 13 residues. Germline V lookup: CDR1 SGHNT, CDR2 YENEEA. Trimming left V 5 bases short and J 8 bases short, with 13 bases between. DNA for the CDR3: TGTGCCAGCAGCGCCAGGGGTGGGGACACCATATATTTT. The encoded protein is CASSARGGDTIYF.

This clone came up once. The chain couples TRBV30 to TRBJ1-2; tentative D call: TRBD1 (5 bases). CDR1 is GTSNPN and CDR2 is SVGIG in the germline V gene (reference sequence). With 2 bases removed from V and 8 bases from J, the gap between germline ends came to 24 bases. The CDR3 runs to 16 residues. The CDR3 region has the DNA TGTGCCTGGAGTCTCCACCCTGGAGGGGAGGCTGCGGGCTACACCTTC. It specifies CAWSLHPGGEAAGYTF.

The V gene is TRBV18, the J gene TRBJ1-4, with TRBD1 matching 8 bases. V lost 5 bases and J lost 6; bases outside the gene matches: 2. From germline, CDR1 is KGHSH and CDR2 LQKENI. The CDR3 contains 13 residues. CDR3 in DNA: TGTGCCAGCTCATCGGACAGGGATGAAAAACTGTTTTTT. This translates into CASSSDRDEKLFF.